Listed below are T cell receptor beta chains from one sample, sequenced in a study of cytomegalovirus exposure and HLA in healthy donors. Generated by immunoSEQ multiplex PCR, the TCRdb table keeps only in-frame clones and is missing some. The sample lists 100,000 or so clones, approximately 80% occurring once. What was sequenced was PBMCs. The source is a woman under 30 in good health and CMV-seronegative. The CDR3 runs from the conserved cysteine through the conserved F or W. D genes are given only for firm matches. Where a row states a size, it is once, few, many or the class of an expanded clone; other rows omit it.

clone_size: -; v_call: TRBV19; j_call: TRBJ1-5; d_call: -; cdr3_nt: TGTGCCAGTAGTACGGGAGATCAGCCCCAGCATTTT; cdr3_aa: CASSTGDQPQHF
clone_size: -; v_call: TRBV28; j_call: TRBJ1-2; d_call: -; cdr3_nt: TGTGCCAGCAGCTCGGGCGGGGACTACTATGGCTACACCTTC; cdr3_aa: CASSSGGDYYGYTF
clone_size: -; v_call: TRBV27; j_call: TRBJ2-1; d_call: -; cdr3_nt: TGTGCCAGCAGTTTATCGCGGGTCAATGAGCAGTTCTTC; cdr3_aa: CASSLSRVNEQFF
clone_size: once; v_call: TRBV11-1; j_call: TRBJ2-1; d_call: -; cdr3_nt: TGTGCCAGCAGCCCCTGGCCCGGACAAGACACCTACAATGAGCAGTTCTTC; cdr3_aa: CASSPWPGQDTYNEQFF
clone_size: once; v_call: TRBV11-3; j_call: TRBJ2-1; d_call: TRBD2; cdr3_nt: TGTGCCAGCAGCCCTAGACTAGCCTTTGTGAATGAGCAGTTCTTC; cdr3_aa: CASSPRLAFVNEQFF
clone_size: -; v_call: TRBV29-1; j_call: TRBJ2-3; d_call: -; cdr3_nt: TGCAGCGTCCAGACAGGAAGCTCAGATACGCAGTATTTT; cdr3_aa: CSVQTGSSDTQYF
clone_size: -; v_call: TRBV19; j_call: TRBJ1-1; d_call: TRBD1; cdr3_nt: TGTGCCAGTAGTATCGGACAGGGGTGGACTGAAGCTTTCTTT; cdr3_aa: CASSIGQGWTEAFF
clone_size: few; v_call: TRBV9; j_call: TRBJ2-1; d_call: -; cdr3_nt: TGTGCCAGCAGCGTACCCGTGGGGAGCCATGCCGGCGGGTTGGATGACAATGAGCAGTTCTTC; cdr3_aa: CASSVPVGSHAGGLDDNEQFF
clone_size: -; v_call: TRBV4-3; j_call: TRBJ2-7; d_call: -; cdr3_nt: TGCGCCAGCAGCCAAGATCAGGGCAGGAACTACGAGCAGTACTTC; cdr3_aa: CASSQDQGRNYEQYF
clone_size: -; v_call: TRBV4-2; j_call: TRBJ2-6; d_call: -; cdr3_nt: TGTGCCAGCAGCCAAGAGGAGGGGGCAGGGGCCAACGTCCTGACTTTC; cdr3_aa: CASSQEEGAGANVLTF
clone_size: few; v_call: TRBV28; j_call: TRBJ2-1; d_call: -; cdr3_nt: TGTGCCAGCAGTCCCGGGACTGGAAACGTCAATGAGCAGTTCTTC; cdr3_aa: CASSPGTGNVNEQFF
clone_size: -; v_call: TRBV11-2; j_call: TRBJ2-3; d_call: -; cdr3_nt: TGTGCCAGCAGCTTAACTCATACGGGAGTACAGTATTTT; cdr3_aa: CASSLTHTGVQYF
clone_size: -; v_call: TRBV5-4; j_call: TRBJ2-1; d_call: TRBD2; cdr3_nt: TGTGCCAGCAGCTTCGGGGGGGTATCAAATGAGCAGTTCTTC; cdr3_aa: CASSFGGVSNEQFF
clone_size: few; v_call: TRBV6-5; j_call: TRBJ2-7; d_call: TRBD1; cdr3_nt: TGTGCCAGCAGTCGACCGGGACAGACCTCCTACGAGCAGTACTTC; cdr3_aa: CASSRPGQTSYEQYF
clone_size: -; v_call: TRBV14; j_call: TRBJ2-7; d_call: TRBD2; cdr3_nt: TGTGCCAGCAGCTTCGGGACTAGCGGGAGGGCGGACCAGTACTTC; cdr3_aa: CASSFGTSGRADQYF
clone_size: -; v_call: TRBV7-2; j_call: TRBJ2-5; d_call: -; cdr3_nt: TGTGCCAGCAGCTTAGTTGTAACTTCGAGGAGAGAGACCCAGTACTTC; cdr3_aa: CASSLVVTSRRETQYF
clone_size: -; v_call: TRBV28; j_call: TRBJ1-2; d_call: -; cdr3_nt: TGTGCCAGCAGAATGGAAGACAGGATCCGCGATGGCTACACCTTC; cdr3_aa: CASRMEDRIRDGYTF
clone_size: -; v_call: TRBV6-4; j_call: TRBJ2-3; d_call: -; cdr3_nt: TGTGCCAGCAGTGACTCTTGGCGAGGGAGCACAGATACGCAGTATTTT; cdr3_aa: CASSDSWRGSTDTQYF
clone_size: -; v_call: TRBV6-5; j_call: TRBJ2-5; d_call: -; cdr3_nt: TGTGCCAGCAGTTGGCGGGGCTACGGAGAGACCCAGTACTTC; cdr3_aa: CASSWRGYGETQYF
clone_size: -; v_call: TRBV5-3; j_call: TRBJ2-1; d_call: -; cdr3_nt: TGTGCCAGAAGCTTGGGGAGTAACAGAATACGGGAGATACCGAATGAGCAGTTCTTC; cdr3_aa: CARSLGSNRIREIPNEQFF
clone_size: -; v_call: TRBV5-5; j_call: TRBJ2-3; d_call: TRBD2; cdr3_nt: TGTGCCAGCAGCTTGGATACGGGGCTAGCGGGCACAGATACGCAGTATTTT; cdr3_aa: CASSLDTGLAGTDTQYF
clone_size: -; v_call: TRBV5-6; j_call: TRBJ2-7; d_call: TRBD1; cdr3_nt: TGTGCCAGCAGTCCCCGGGACAGGGACTACGAGCAGTACTTC; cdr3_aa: CASSPRDRDYEQYF
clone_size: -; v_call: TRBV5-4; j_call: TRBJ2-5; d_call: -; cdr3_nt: TGTGCCAGCAGCTTGGGTAGGGGGAAAGAGACCCAGTACTTC; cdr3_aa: CASSLGRGKETQYF
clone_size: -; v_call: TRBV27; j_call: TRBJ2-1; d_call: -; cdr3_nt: TGTGCCAGCAGTTTAAGTGGGAGGCAGCACAATGAGCAGTTCTTC; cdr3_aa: CASSLSGRQHNEQFF
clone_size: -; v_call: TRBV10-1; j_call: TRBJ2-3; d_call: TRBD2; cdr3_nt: TGCGCCAGCAGCCCGGGACTAGCGGGTAATGGCGGCACAGATACGCAGTATTTT; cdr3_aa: CASSPGLAGNGGTDTQYF
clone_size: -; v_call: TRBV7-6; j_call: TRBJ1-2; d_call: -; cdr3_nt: TGTGCCAGCAGCTGGACTGGGGGGAATGGCTACACCTTC; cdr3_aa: CASSWTGGNGYTF
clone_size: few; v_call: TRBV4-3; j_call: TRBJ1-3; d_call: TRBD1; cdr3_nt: TGCGCCAGCAGCCAGAGACAGGGGTTTGGAAACACCATATATTTT; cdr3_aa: CASSQRQGFGNTIYF
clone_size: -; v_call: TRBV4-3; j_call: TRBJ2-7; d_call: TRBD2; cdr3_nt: TGCGCCAGCAGCCAAAACCGGGTCGAGAGCGGGAGTTTCTACGAGCAGTACTTC; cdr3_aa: CASSQNRVESGSFYEQYF
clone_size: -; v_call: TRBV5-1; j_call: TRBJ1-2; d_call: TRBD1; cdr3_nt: TGCGCCAGCAGCGACAGGGGAAACTATGGCTACACCTTC; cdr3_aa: CASSDRGNYGYTF
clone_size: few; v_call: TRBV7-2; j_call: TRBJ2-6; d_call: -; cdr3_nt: TGTGCCAGCAGTTTACGGGGTTCTGGGGCCAACGTCCTGACTTTC; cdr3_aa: CASSLRGSGANVLTF
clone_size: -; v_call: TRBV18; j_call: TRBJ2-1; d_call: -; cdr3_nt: TGTGCCAGCTCACGAGAGGACCGAGGACTCACCAATGAGCAGTTCTTC; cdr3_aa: CASSREDRGLTNEQFF
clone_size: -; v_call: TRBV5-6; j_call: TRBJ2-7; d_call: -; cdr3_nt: TGTGCCAGCAGCTCCGAAGGGGAAGGGTACTACGAGCAGTACTTC; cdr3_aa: CASSSEGEGYYEQYF
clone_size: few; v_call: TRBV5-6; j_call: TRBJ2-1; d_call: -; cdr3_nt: TGTGCCAGCAGCTTGGCCCAATCGGTCGCGTTCTTC; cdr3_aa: CASSLAQSVAFF
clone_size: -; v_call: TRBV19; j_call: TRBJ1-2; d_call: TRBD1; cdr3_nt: TGTGCCAGTAGTCAGGGACAGTTCAACTATGGCTACACCTTC; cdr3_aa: CASSQGQFNYGYTF
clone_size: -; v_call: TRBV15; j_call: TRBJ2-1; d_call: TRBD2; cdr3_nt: TGTGCCACCAGCAGAGATCGACTAGCCCCTGAGCAGTTCTTC; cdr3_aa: CATSRDRLAPEQFF
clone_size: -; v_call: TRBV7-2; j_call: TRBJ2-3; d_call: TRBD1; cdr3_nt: TGTGCCAGCAGCTTGACAGGGTTAACAGATACGCAGTATTTT; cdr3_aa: CASSLTGLTDTQYF
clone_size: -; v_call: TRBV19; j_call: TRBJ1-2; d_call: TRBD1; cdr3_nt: TGTGCCAGTAGTGCCCAGGGGGCGAACCCCACCTTC; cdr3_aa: CASSAQGANPTF
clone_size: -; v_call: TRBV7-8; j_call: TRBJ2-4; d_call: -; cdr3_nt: TGTGCCAGCAGCTTAGGTCAGGTAGCCAAAAACATTCAGTACTTC; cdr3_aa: CASSLGQVAKNIQYF
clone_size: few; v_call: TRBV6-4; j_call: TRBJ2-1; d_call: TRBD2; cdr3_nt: TGTGCCAGCAGTGACCTAGCGGGAGCCTCCTACAATGAGCAGTTCTTC; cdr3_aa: CASSDLAGASYNEQFF
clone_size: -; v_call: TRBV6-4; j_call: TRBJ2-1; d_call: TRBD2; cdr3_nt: TGTGCCAGCAGTGACGGTACGAACTACCTAGCGGGGGTGAGCTCCTACAATGAGCAGTTCTTC; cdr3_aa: CASSDGTNYLAGVSSYNEQFF
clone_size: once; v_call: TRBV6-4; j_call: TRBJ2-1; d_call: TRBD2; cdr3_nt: TGTGCCAGCAGTGACGAGCGGGACTACAATGAGCAGTTCTTC; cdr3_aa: CASSDERDYNEQFF
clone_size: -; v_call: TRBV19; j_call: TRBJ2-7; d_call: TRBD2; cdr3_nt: TGTGCCAGTAGTCCCGGACTAGTCGGTGCCCACGAGCAGTACTTC; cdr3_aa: CASSPGLVGAHEQYF
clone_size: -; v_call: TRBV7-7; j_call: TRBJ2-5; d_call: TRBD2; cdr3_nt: TGTGCCAGCAGCCTCCGGGTCGGGGGGCAAGAGACCCAGTACTTC; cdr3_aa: CASSLRVGGQETQYF
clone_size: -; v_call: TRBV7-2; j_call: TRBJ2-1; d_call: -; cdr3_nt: TGTGCCAGCACAACTAGGAGCTCCTACAATGAGCAGTTCTTC; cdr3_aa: CASTTRSSYNEQFF
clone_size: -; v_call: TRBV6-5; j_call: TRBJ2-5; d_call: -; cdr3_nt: TGTGCCAGCAGTTACGGCTCGTCTTCAGGGACCCAGTACTTC; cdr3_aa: CASSYGSSSGTQYF
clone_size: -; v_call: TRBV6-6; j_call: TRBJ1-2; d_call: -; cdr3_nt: TGTGCCAGCAGTTACGAGGGACTCGGGAACTATGGCTACACCTTC; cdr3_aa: CASSYEGLGNYGYTF
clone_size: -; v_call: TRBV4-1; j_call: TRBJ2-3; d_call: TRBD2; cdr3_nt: TGCGCCAGCAGCCACCCCGGGACTAGCAAATCGCAGTATTTT; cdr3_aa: CASSHPGTSKSQYF
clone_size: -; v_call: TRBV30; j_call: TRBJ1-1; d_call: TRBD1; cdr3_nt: TGTGCCTGGAGGGAAAATTACTCCGGGACAGGGGATATGAACACTGAAGCTTTCTTT; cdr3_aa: CAWRENYSGTGDMNTEAFF
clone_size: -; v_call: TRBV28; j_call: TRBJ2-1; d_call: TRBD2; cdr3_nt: TGTGCCAGCAGTTTATGGGCAACGGGACTAGCGGGAGAAGGGTGGGAGAATGAGCAGTTCTTC; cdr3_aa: CASSLWATGLAGEGWENEQFF
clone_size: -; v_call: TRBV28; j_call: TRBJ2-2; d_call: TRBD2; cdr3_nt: TGTGCCAGCAGAGCTCCGAGCGGGATTTCCGGGGAGCTGTTTTTT; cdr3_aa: CASRAPSGISGELFF
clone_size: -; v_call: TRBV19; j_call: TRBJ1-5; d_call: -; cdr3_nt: TGTGCCAGTAGTATTACAGCTTCTTCGTATAGCAATCAGCCCCAGCATTTT; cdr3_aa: CASSITASSYSNQPQHF